This T cell receptor (beta chain) emerged from a study of beta chain features in type 1 diabetes (dated by TCRdb to between 2018 and 2020). Notes on the research overall: Mean age, gender distribution, total cell number and subset yield did not differ between patients and healthy donors. In the study, recently diagnosed type 1 diabetes patients and matched healthy donors were compared on the TCRB repertoires of their sorted circulating CD4+ T cell subsets. A total of about 100 million sorted cells were examined across all samples, and RNA yield correlated strongly with the number of cells per subset. Regulatory and stem cell-like memory subsets were obtained from only 8 patients and roughly 8 healthy donors, while naive and central memory subsets were obtained from all 30 or so donors.

Each donor gave one peripheral blood draw, averaging approximately 0.12 L, which was collected into heparinised tubes. A BD FACSAria II was used to sort naive, central memory, regulatory and stem cell-like memory CD4+ T cells with a panel that included CD45RO, CCR7, CD25, CD127, CD95 and CD27. Purity was above 95% for every sorted population. Right away, PBMCs were isolated by Lymphoprep density gradient centrifugation and were stained directly, with no culture step. So that batch effects would be minimized, each experiment stained and sorted samples in pairs, pairing one healthy donor with one patient. The entire isolated RNA was reverse transcribed using the High Capacity cDNA Reverse Transcription Kit, and thus expressed TCRB transcripts were sequenced. Naive, central memory and regulatory T cell samples underwent deep immunoSEQ sequencing, averaging about 3.3 million total reads per sample. Sorted cells were lysed in RLT buffer and RNA was extracted with DNase-treated RNeasy Micro or Mini kits, depending on cell number. Each cell subset was processed on its own to prevent cross-contamination, while patient and healthy donor samples were processed together. TCRB sequences were amplified from cDNA with the immunoSEQ multiplex PCR, producing 87-bp fragments spanning the CDR3 region. Amplicons were sequenced on the Illumina HiSeq platform. For the original study's pipeline: Synthetic template baselines were used to correct PCR bias computationally, reads within Hamming distance 2 were collapsed, and singletons that could not be merged were discarded. By aligning reads against IMGT, V, D and J genes, CDR3 length, and insertions or deletions at six rearrangement sites were assigned. Clonotype counts were normalized to sorted cell number within each subset before computing true diversity and Gini coefficients with the tcR R package. The overlap coefficient, calculated on TCRB nucleotide sequences, was used to quantify repertoire sharing. TCRdb carries this immuneACCESS record with in-frame sequences only. Its versions omit some clonotypes, under half of them owing to an unresolved V gene in the studies checked, with the rest unexplained. Clonal size and the V and J genes are those of that table, whereas D and trimming came from the DNA. The sample table shows 40,000 to 45,000 clones, and about half are seen once. In total, the top ten clones hold 0.65% to 0.8% of the sample.

Summary of the overall study and its limitations: Naive, central memory and regulatory TCRB repertoires appeared more similar among patients than among healthy donors. Only small numbers of individuals were included in the HLA sub-analyses, which left unresolved whether HLA type had any influence on TCRB rearrangement. Type 1 diabetes patients showed a moderate but significant shortening of TCRB CDR3 length in all four CD4+ subsets. At VDJ recombination sites, patients with type 1 diabetes made fewer insertions and deleted more nucleotides, a pattern implying thymic rearrangement abnormalities. Because cDNA rather than genomic DNA was sequenced, highly expressing activated cells could have been over-represented, although no difference in activation and CD3 levels was found between groups. Shorter templates might have been favored by PCR, but patient and control samples were amplified and corrected together, so both groups would have been affected equally by any skew.

Clipping removes 1 base from V and 6 bases from J, with 3 as the unmatched junction base count. Looking up the germline V gene (reference sequence) yields CDR1 GTSNPN and CDR2 SVGIG. The CDR3 numbers 12 residues from cysteine through phenylalanine. Kept here is only the CDR3 DNA, which spans 36 bases and is read in frame from base 1. Remarks on this clone: Its antigen target is currently unknown. Per-nucleotide qualities are absent, and no much larger clonotype sits a single base away.

The chain was built from TRBV30 and TRBJ2-7; 7 bases in between match TRBD2. This clonotype was obtained from a woman aged 18-29 years in good health. The sequencing sample was made of central memory CD4+ T cells from blood. The sequenced DNA is TGTGCCTGGAGTGGCGGGGGTGCCGAGCAGTACTTC. It is translated as CAWSGGGAEQYF.